This T cell receptor (beta chain) stems from a study of blood T cell repertoires in COVID-19. Germline CDR1 LNHDA, CDR2 SQIVND (reference sequence). The V segment lost 8 bases and the J segment 5 bases; nucleotides outside the gene matches: 6. This CDR3 has 14 amino acids. TCRdb's table, derived via immunoSEQ multiplex PCR, lists solely in-frame clones and lacks some. Of more than 200,000 clones listed, around 83% were seen once; the top ten hold roughly 9.4%. The sample taken for sequencing was peripheral blood. This chain connects TRBV19 to TRBJ1-5; TRBD1 matches at 10 bases. This receptor was identified in a man aged 35 to 55 with active or convalescent COVID-19. CDR3 in DNA: TGTGCCAGTCGGGGAGGGACAGGGGATCAGCCCCAGCATTTT. This sequence encodes CASRGGTGDQPQHF.